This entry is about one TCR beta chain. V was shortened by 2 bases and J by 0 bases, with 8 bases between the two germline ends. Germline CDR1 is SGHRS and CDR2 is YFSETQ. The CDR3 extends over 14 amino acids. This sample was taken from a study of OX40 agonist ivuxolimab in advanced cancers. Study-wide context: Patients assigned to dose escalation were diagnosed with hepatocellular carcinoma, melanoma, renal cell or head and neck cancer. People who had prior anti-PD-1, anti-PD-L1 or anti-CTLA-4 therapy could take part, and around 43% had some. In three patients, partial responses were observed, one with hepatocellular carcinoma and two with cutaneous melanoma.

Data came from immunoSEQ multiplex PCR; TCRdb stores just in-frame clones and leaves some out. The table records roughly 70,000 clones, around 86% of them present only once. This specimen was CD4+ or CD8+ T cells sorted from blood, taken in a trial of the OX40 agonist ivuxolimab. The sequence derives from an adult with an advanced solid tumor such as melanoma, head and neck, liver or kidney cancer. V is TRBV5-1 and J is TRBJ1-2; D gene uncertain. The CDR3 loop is CASSFQDSNYGYTF. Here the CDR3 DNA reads TGCGCCAGCAGCTTTCAGGATTCTAACTATGGCTACACCTTC.